This T cell receptor beta chain was identified in a study of blood T cells in healthy people across ages. The authors ran a second PCR of roughly 6 to 12 cycles using a sample-barcoded 5' primer and a J-beta primer mix. Each cDNA was tagged by a template-switch adaptor containing 12 random nucleotides. TCRdb independently ran MiXCR on the 5' RACE reads; one entry per CDR3 protein. The data hold 2 million or so distinct CDR3 sequences, with 49% observed a single time. The CDR3 is 14 amino acids. V gave up 1 base and J gave up 0 bases; unmatched junction bases: 0. Germline assignment: CDR1 LGHNA and CDR2 YNFKEQ. This clonotype was observed at least ten times.

The clonotype originates from a woman aged 40 to 49 in good health. Source material: blood. The chain is built from TRBV4-2 and TRBJ2-7; TRBD2 aligns across 7 bases. CDR3 in DNA: TGTGCCAGCAGCCAAGGGACTAGCTCCTACGAGCAGTACTTC. This translates into CASSQGTSSYEQYF.